This TCR beta chain was sequenced for a study of cytomegalovirus exposure and HLA in healthy donors. PCR involved 60 Vbeta and 13 Jbeta primers. Generated by immunoSEQ multiplex PCR, the TCRdb table keeps only in-frame clones and is missing some. This table has some 200,000 clones, about three quarters appearing once. Findings and caveats of the study: Specificity for CMV antigens was confirmed in vitro for a few of the CMV-associated chains.

As concerns this clone: The target antigen is unknown.

Material: PBMCs. This clonotype was sampled from a woman in her sixties or seventies in good health and CMV-seropositive.

Here the CDR3 reads CASSPTGPRTEAFF. The CDR3 DNA is TGTGCCAGCTCACCAACAGGCCCCCGGACTGAAGCTTTCTTT. The chain is built from TRBV18 and TRBJ1-1; weak D call: TRBD1 (5 bases). CDR1 KGHSH and CDR2 LQKENI come from the germline V gene. This CDR3 has 14 amino acids. V dropped 2 bases and J dropped 5 bases, with 12 bases sitting between them.